These 22 T cell receptor beta chains were sequenced from one sample in a study of shared clonotypes between healthy human individuals. The method was immunoSEQ multiplex PCR; TCRdb's version includes in-frame clones alone and lacks a portion of them. The sample contains some 2 million clones, about 95% of which appear only once. The naive CD8 subset, CD45RO-negative cells positively selected for CCR7, excluded terminally differentiated effector memory CD45RA+ cells. Sample: naive CD8+ T cells sorted from blood. Every receptor here comes from a man between 18 and 29 years old in good health.

The CDR3 DNA reads TGCGCCAGCAGCTTGGAGGGGGACGGAGCCTACGAGCAGTACTTC. Amino acid sequence: CASSLEGDGAYEQYF. The gene calls are TRBV5-1 and TRBJ2-7; weak D call: TRBD1 (6 bases). The CDR3 extends over 15 amino acids. CDR1 and CDR2 (germline): SGHRS, YFSETQ. With 0 bases removed from V and 2 bases from J, the gap between germline ends came to 12 bases.

This clone was seen only once. The chain links TRBV10-3 to TRBJ2-3; 7 nucleotides align to TRBD1. The length of the CDR3 is 13 residues. Germline CDR1 is ENHRY and CDR2 is SYGVKD. V lost 7 bases and J lost 4; bases outside the gene matches: 5. The CDR3 region has the DNA TGTGCCATCAACGGCCAGGGGGCAGATACGCAGTATTTT. This encodes CAINGQGADTQYF.

The V and J genes are TRBV9 and TRBJ1-4; 8 bases map to TRBD1. With 1 base clipped from V and 7 bases from J, the junction kept 6 bases outside the gene matches. The germline V gene has CDR1 SGDLS and CDR2 YYNGEE. The CDR3 spans 15 residues. CDR3 sequence: CASSVHGTGAEKLFF. The CDR3 region has the DNA TGTGCCAGCAGCGTACATGGGACAGGAGCTGAAAAACTGTTTTTT.

This sequence joins TRBV2 and TRBJ1-1; D unresolved. Germline lookup yields CDR1 SNHLY and CDR2 FYNNEI. Trimming cost V 2 bases and J 4 bases, with 20 bases left between them. The CDR3 has 17 amino acids. DNA for the CDR3: TGTGCCAGCAGTGAATCTGCTATGTTCGCGTCAGGCACTGAAGCTTTCTTT. Translation: CASSESAMFASGTEAFF. Based on the CDR3 plus reference TRBV2 and TRBJ1-1, the full variable domain is EPEVTQTPSHQVTQMGQEVILRCVPISNHLYFYWYRQILGQKVEFLVSFYNNEISEKSEIFDDQFSVERPDGSNFTLKIRSTKLEDSAMYFCASSESAMFASGTEAFFGQGTRLTVV.

This clone was counted a single time. This chain joins TRBV9 and TRBJ1-2; 11 positions agree with TRBD1. The CDR3 runs 17 residues. Germline CDR1 and CDR2: SGDLS and YYNGEE. V gave up 3 bases and J gave up 2 bases; unmatched junction bases: 9. The CDR3 loop reads CASSGRGTGGVNYGYTF. The CDR3 DNA is TGTGCCAGCAGCGGAAGAGGGACAGGGGGTGTGAACTATGGCTACACCTTC. Full variable domain (remainder filled in from reference TRBV9 and TRBJ1-2): DSGVTQTPKHLITATGQRVTLRCSPRSGDLSVYWYQQSLDQGLQFLIQYYNGEERAKGNILERFSAQQFPDLHSELNLSSLELGDSALYFCASSGRGTGGVNYGYTFGSGTRLTVV.

The J gene is TRBJ2-6, the V gene TRBV19, with 10 bases identical to TRBD1. Germline assignment: CDR1 LNHDA and CDR2 SQIVND (reference sequence). CDR3 length: 17 amino acids. The V segment lost 7 bases and the J segment 1 base; nucleotides outside the gene matches: 7. CDR3 bases: TGTGCCAGTACCAGTCCGGGACAGGGGTCTGGGGCCAACGTCCTGACTTTC. Translation: CASTSPGQGSGANVLTF.

The chain carries TRBV11-2 and TRBJ2-1; D is perhaps TRBD2 (5 bases). In germline, CDR1 is SGHAT, CDR2 FQNNGV. This CDR3 is 13 amino acids long. Trimming removed 4 bases at V and 6 bases at J, with 10 bases between. The CDR3 coding sequence is TGTGCCAGCAGCTACGGGGATAGCAATGAGCAGTTCTTC. Translating it yields CASSYGDSNEQFF.

The chain combines TRBV7-9 with TRBJ2-7; 8 nucleotides line up with TRBD1. Per germline, CDR1 SEHNR and CDR2 FQNEAQ (reference sequence). This CDR3 has 14 amino acids. V lost 3 bases and J lost 5; bases outside the gene matches: 6. The CDR3 region has the DNA TGTGCCAGCAGCTTCGGTGGGACAGGCAACGAGCAGTACTTC. This gives the protein CASSFGGTGNEQYF.

Notes on this clone: It differs at one base from a far larger clone, so likely a read error. This chain connects TRBV6-5 to TRBJ1-1, with 9 bases fitting TRBD1. Per the germline V gene, CDR1 is MNHEY and CDR2 is SVGAGI. V lost 11 bases to trimming and J lost 4 bases; unmatched junction nucleotides: 11. The length of the CDR3 is 14 residues. CDR3 loop: CAGKVTGGGTEAFF. The CDR3, as DNA: TGTGCCGGCAAAGTAACAGGGGGCGGCACTGAAGCTTTCTTT.

The chain has TRBV27 and TRBJ2-2; 9 bases are shared with TRBD1. CDR1 and CDR2 from the germline V gene are MNHEY and SMNVEV (reference sequence). The CDR3 extends over 18 amino acids. V was pared by 4 bases and J by 0 bases, with 9 bases of the junction left unmatched. The CDR3 loop reads CASSSLWDRVSNTGELFF. Written as DNA, the CDR3 is TGTGCCAGCAGTTCCCTTTGGGACAGGGTCTCGAACACCGGGGAGCTGTTTTTT.

This sequence joins TRBV19 and TRBJ1-2, with a possible D match to TRBD1 (6 bases). There are 14 residues in the CDR3. Germline values: CDR1 LNHDA, CDR2 SQIVND (reference sequence). V lost 6 bases and J lost 5, with 16 bases in between. CDR3 nucleotides: TGTGCCAGTAGCCCTGGAATAGGGGGGTATGGCTACACCTTC. This translates into CASSPGIGGYGYTF.

The chain has TRBV4-2 and TRBJ2-2; TRBD1 aligns across 8 bases. Germline V gene data show CDR1 as LGHNA and CDR2 as YNFKEQ. With V trimmed by 4 bases and J by 4 bases, 14 bases remained unmatched. CDR3 length equals 18 residues. The CDR3 loop reads CASSPQLPGGLGTGELFF. In DNA form, the CDR3 reads TGTGCCAGCAGCCCCCAACTCCCAGGGGGCTTGGGCACCGGGGAGCTGTTTTTT.

The chain recombines TRBV7-9 with TRBJ2-7; D is perhaps TRBD1 (6 bases). The CDR3 totals 12 residues. The V end lost 5 bases, the J end lost 4 bases, and 9 bases lay between the germline ends. Germline CDR1 SEHNR, CDR2 FQNEAQ (reference sequence). The CDR3 spells CASSVQGYEQYF. The CDR3 region has the DNA TGTGCCAGCAGCGTACAGGGATACGAGCAGTACTTC.

The chain is built from TRBV6-1 and TRBJ2-1; the match to TRBD1 covers 9 bases. Germline assignment: CDR1 MNHNS and CDR2 SASEGT. Germline trimming cut 8 bases from V and 4 bases from J; bases unmatched to any gene: 9. The CDR3 extends over 15 amino acids. CDR3 sequence: CASRKSGQGYNEQFF. In DNA form, the CDR3 reads TGTGCCAGCCGAAAATCGGGACAGGGTTACAATGAGCAGTTCTTC.

The chain has TRBV30 and TRBJ2-1, with TRBD2 matching 12 bases. From germline, CDR1 is GTSNPN and CDR2 SVGIG (reference sequence). The V segment lost 1 base and the J segment 5 bases; nucleotides outside the gene matches: 3. The CDR3 runs 15 residues. The CDR3 coding sequence is TGTGCCTGGAGTGCAGGACTAGCGGGGAACAATGAGCAGTTCTTC. It yields the protein CAWSAGLAGNNEQFF.

The CDR3 coding sequence is TGTGCCAGCAGTCTTTACGGCCTGGCGCAGTATTTT. It encodes CASSLYGLAQYF. The chain carries TRBV13 and TRBJ2-3; the D is unclear. Germline loops: CDR1 PRHDT, CDR2 FYEKMQ (reference sequence). The V end was cut by 6 bases, the J end by 10 bases, with 14 bases between. The CDR3 runs 12 residues.

This clone was seen only a few times. This chain joins TRBV5-6 and TRBJ2-1; D is perhaps TRBD1 (6 bases). Trimming cost V 3 bases and J 7 bases, with 11 bases left between them. The CDR3 has 13 residues. Germline V CDR1 and CDR2: SGHDT, YYEEEE. The CDR3 sequence is CASSWTEGNEQFF. CDR3 nucleotide sequence: TGTGCCAGCAGCTGGACAGAAGGGAATGAGCAGTTCTTC.

A word on this clone: Other nucleotide sequences from this sample produce the same CDR3. V gene TRBV11-2 combines with J gene TRBJ2-5; D unresolved. V was trimmed by 3 bases and J by 4 bases, leaving 3 bases between them. This CDR3 has 11 residues. Germline assignment: CDR1 SGHAT and CDR2 FQNNGV. CDR3 nucleotide sequence: TGTGCCAGCAGCTTGGGAGAGACCCAGTACTTC. It translates to CASSLGETQYF.

The rearrangement joins TRBV5-1 to TRBJ2-2, with D perhaps matching TRBD2 (7 bases). Trimming left V 4 bases short and J 6 bases short, with 22 bases between. The CDR3 runs to 17 residues. Germline loops: CDR1 SGHRS, CDR2 YFSETQ. The CDR3 coding sequence is TGCGCCAGCAGCCCGGAGGGGGGGCCCTATGTCTCCGGGGAGCTGTTTTTT. It codes for CASSPEGGPYVSGELFF.

Regarding this clone: Other DNA sequences from this sample encode an identical CDR3 as well. The chain joins TRBV4-1 to TRBJ2-7, with no clear D. CDR1 is MGHRA, CDR2 YSYEKL, per germline. Trimming cost V 0 bases and J 4 bases, with 13 bases left between them. This CDR3 comprises 15 residues. Here the CDR3 DNA reads TGCGCCAGCAGCCAAGATCCAGGAAAGTCTTACGAGCAGTACTTC. Encoded protein: CASSQDPGKSYEQYF.

On this clone itself: The conserved phenylalanine or tryptophan is not found at the CDR3 terminus, so this likely reflects a read error. CDR3 sequence reads: CASSLYVNTEAFL. The CDR3 DNA sequence: TGTGCCAGCAGTTTATATGTGAACACTGAAGCTTTCCTT. This chain connects TRBV27 to TRBJ1-1; D gene ambiguous. The V and J ends lost 1 base and 0 bases respectively, with 3 bases between them. Germline CDR1 is MNHEY and CDR2 is SMNVEV (reference sequence). CDR3 length: 13 residues.

The chain has TRBV6-1 and TRBJ1-1; D gene ambiguous. This CDR3 spans 17 amino acids. Germline V gives CDR1 MNHNS, CDR2 SASEGT. The ends were cut back, 3 bases at V and 3 bases at J, with 20 bases in the middle. The CDR3 DNA reads as TGTGCCAGCAGTGATCTCGTTTATCTCGCTGGAGACACTGAAGCTTTCTTT. Translation: CASSDLVYLAGDTEAFF.